Judged by abundance, the clone carrying this T cell receptor beta chain is large. Per germline, CDR1 DFQATT and CDR2 SNEGSKA (reference sequence). V lost 6 bases, J lost 0 bases, and 5 bases lay in between. This CDR3 spans 11 amino acids. This sample stems from a study of blood T cell repertoires in COVID-19. Study-level information: The cDNA or gDNA used as material had been derived from T cells, B-cell-depleted T cells, or PBMCs.

Clones were sequenced by immunoSEQ multiplex PCR, and TCRdb holds only the in-frame ones, with some missing. The repertoire consists of 46,000 or so clones, with 88% occurring once and the leading ten covering around 8.3%. V gene TRBV20-1 combines with J gene TRBJ1-1; no clear D gene. Source material: peripheral blood. This clonotype was sampled from a middle-aged man with acute or convalescent COVID-19. In nucleotides, the CDR3 is TGCAGTGCGCAGTTGAACACTGAAGCTTTCTTT. Translated, it gives CSAQLNTEAFF.